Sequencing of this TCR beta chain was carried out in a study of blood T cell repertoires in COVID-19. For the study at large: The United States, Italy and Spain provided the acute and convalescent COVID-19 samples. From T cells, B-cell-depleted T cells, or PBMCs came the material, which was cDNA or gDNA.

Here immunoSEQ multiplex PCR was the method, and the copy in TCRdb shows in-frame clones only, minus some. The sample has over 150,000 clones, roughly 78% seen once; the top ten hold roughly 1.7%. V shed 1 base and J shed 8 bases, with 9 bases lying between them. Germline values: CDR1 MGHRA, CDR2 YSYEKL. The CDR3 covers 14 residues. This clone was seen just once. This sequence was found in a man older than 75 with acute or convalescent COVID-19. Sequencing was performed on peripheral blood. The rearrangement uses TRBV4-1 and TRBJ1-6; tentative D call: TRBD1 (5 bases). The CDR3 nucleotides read TGCGCCAGCAGCCAAGCCAGGGCCGATTCACCCCTCCACTTT. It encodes CASSQARADSPLHF.